What follows is one TCR beta chain and its context. Its antigen is not yet known. No qualities accompany the bases; no much larger clone lies one base away. The data stem from a study of CD8+ T cells in alopecia areata (dated 2018 in TCRdb). Regarding the study in general: Treated patients were enrolled in an open-label pilot trial of oral tofacitinib, 5 to 10 mg twice daily, for moderate-to-severe alopecia areata. Tofacitinib was given for 6 to 18 months, followed by 6 months of follow-up off drug to assess delayed response and recurrence. Human TCRbeta sequencing covered scalp tissue and sorted CD4+ and CD8+ peripheral blood T cells from patchy and totalis/universalis alopecia areata patients and healthy controls. Tofacitinib-treated patients had biopsies at baseline and at 4 and 24 weeks of treatment, with a later scalp biopsy in several patients. RNA was obtained with the PAXgene miRNA kit for fixed scalp, the miRNeasy kit for PBMCs, and the RNeasy kit for mouse skin. Amplification of TCRbeta CDR3 regions was done by immunoSEQ multiplex PCR using 35 Vbeta forward primers and 13 Jbeta reverse primers. Scalp clonality was compared among normal scalp (n=4), patchy alopecia areata scalp (n=8), and alopecia totalis/universalis scalp (n=8). High-throughput TCRbeta sequencing was used to examine T cell clonal expansion in alopecia areata in both the C3H/HeJ mouse model and human patients. What the work shows at the level of the full study, not this receptor alone: Resident alphabeta T cells in normal human skin are also sequenced, complicating scalp TCR repertoire analysis, unlike mouse skin dominated by gammadelta T cells. Shared TCR sequences between patients were less evident than in mice, which may be partly attributable to HLA diversity in the patient population. Compared with normal scalp, lesional scalp, particularly in alopecia totalis/universalis, had higher clonality and more expanded CD8+ clones, which suggests antigenic drive.

The receptor library was made with the immunoSEQ multiplex PCR assay. To provide template for TCR sequencing, every sample had RNA extracted and reverse transcribed into cDNA. SuperScript III was used for first-strand cDNA synthesis, primed with a 2:1 mix of oligo-dT and random hexamers. A synthetic immune receptor repertoire was used to gauge amplification bias, and whatever bias remained was removed computationally. The authors' pipeline ran thus. After raw reads were preprocessed to remove errors, the CDR3 was defined following IMGT conventions as running from the conserved cysteine to phenylalanine. Clonality was calculated as 1 minus Shannon entropy normalized by log2 of the number of productive unique TCRs. Whether each scalp clone was CD4 or CD8 was inferred by checking scalp TCRbeta sequences against the CD4 and CD8 repertoires from sorted blood. What TCRdb holds here is the immuneACCESS table cut down to in-frame rearrangements. Part of the clones is not present; checked against another copy, under half of the missing clones reflect an unresolved V gene, and the others are unexplained. That table gives V, J and clone size, and the DNA gave D and trimming. The sample table records some 100,000 clones; roughly two fifths of these occur just once. Of the sample, approximately 3.1% is held by the ten largest clones.

Peripheral blood and lesional scalp punch biopsies were obtained from patients with alopecia areata. After PBMCs were isolated by density centrifugation and stained for CD3, CD4 and CD8, a FACSAria was used to sort CD4+ and CD8+ T cells. The CDR3, cysteine through phenylalanine, is 12 amino acids long. The DNA shown is the 36-base CDR3, in frame from base 1. Via the germline V gene, CDR1 is SQVTM and CDR2 ANQGSEA. Deletion took 3 bases off V and 7 bases off J, with a span of 12 bases between the germline ends. The sequence was obtained from a human donor with alopecia areata. Here the chain combines TRBV29-1 and TRBJ1-1; there is no confident call for the D gene. Sequenced material: CD4+ T cells sorted from blood. Here the CDR3 is given as CSVEQVLGEAFF. The bases read TGCAGCGTTGAGCAGGTCCTCGGTGAAGCTTTCTTT.